The clone carrying this T cell receptor (beta chain) was recorded a few times. Germline V gene lookup returns CDR1 SGHVS and CDR2 FQNEAQ. Trimming removed 7 bases from V and 5 bases from J, with 8 bases in between. This CDR3 has 11 residues. TCRdb recomputed calls from the 5' RACE reads with MiXCR, one row per CDR3 protein. Counted here are fewer than 250,000 distinct CDR3 sequences, 15% occurring once; the ten biggest clones make up 2.1%. The sample comes from a study of T-cell memory formation after mild COVID-19. This sequence joins TRBV7-8 and TRBJ2-5; D ambiguous. The sample taken for sequencing was PBMCs or a T cell subset sorted from them (not recorded which). The TCR was taken from an adult woman who had mild COVID-19 (a few samples of this study predate the infection). Cell type and time point are not known. The CDR3 protein is CASTSSETQYF. The DNA for the CDR3 is TGTGCCAGCACTAGTTCCGAGACCCAGTACTTC.